Shown below are 2 T cell receptor gamma chains from a single sample sequenced in a study of γδ T cells in repeated Plasmodium falciparum infection. TCRdb re-processed the multiplex PCR reads via CATT. The table records about 30,000 gamma-chain clones, 1.4% to 1.5% of them present only once. Vgamma9/Vdelta2+ and Vdelta2-negative gammadelta T cells were flow-sorted from PBMC for bulk sequencing. Sequenced: gamma-delta T cells from blood. The receptors originated from a pool of human donors (malaria-infected and uninfected, not separated).

By frequency in the sample, this clone is medium-sized. Other DNA variants within this sample encode the same CDR3. The chain recombines TRGV8 with TRGJ1 or TRGJ2. CDR1 VENAVY and CDR2 YDSYNSRV come from the germline V gene. CDR3 length equals 11 residues. The V gene end was trimmed by 6 bases and the J gene end by 8 bases; junction bases not matched to a gene: 7. This CDR3 is CATWKGHKKLF. For the CDR3, the DNA is TGTGCCACCTGGAAAGGGCATAAGAAACTCTTT.

This clone appeared many times. A far larger clone differs by one base, so this is likely a read error. The chain combines TRGV4 with TRGJ1 or TRGJ2. The CDR3 extends over 13 amino acids. Trimming at V came to 0 bases and at J to 7 bases, leaving 6 bases not matched to a gene. CDR1 and CDR2 from the germline V gene are EGSTGY and YDSYTSSV. CDR3 protein: CATWDGRCYKKLF. CDR3 coding DNA: TGTGCCACCTGGGATGGGCGGTGCTATAAGAAACTCTTT.